Included here is one T cell receptor (beta chain) sequence, with context. The germline CDR1 and CDR2 sequences are MNHEY and SMNVEV (reference sequence). The CDR3 extends over 15 amino acids. V was trimmed by 5 bases and J by 3 bases, leaving 16 bases between them. This sample is drawn from a study of cytotoxic CD8 clonotypes in ibrutinib-treated CLL. The protocol was immunoSEQ multiplex PCR, while the TCRdb copy is restricted to in-frame clones and leaves out a portion. This table has roughly 53,000 clones, 50% to 70% appearing once. The chain carries TRBV27 and TRBJ1-2; a possible D gene is TRBD1 (6 bases). Sequences were derived from PBMCs, sampled at disease progression, from a patient treated with ibrutinib. The receptor comes from a human donor with chronic lymphocytic leukemia. CDR3 in amino acids: CASSPTRQEHYGYTF. DNA of the CDR3: TGTGCCAGCAGTCCGACACGACAGGAACACTATGGCTACACCTTC.